Sequencing of this TCR beta chain was carried out in a study of cytomegalovirus exposure and HLA in healthy donors (dated by TCRdb to the late 2010s). Turning to the overall study: An earlier analysis of roughly 630 of the donors reported roughly 300 Gb of sequence data and roughly 110 million unique TCR beta sequences from some 180 million T cells. Of the 398 genotyped donors, 81% were placed in the genetic ancestry cluster associated with self-reported Caucasian donors. HLA typing included class I and class II loci at four-digit resolution. On average, around 230,000 unique TCR beta nucleotide sequences were sequenced per donor among 398 genotyped donors of the cohort, with roughly a sixth of those sequences being non-productive. To predict cytomegalovirus infection status, the study combined high-throughput TCR immunosequencing, statistical association of individual TCRs with disease status, and machine learning. The study was designed to test whether signatures of past pathogen exposure could be identified by cataloging public T cell receptors. A later genetic analysis used genome-wide SNP genotypes for about 65% of the 666 donors, treating that subset as a discovery cohort. A later analysis re-analyzed previously published TCR beta repertoires from about 730 donors and added high-resolution HLA genotyping to study TCR occurrence patterns. The study profiled the T cell repertoires of about 720 subjects by immunosequencing and related them to cytomegalovirus serostatus. Donor age, sex, ethnicity and CMV serostatus were compiled together with the repertoire data. In the later analysis, no new phenotypic data were used to find candidate immune exposures; instead, reliance was placed on TCR beta sequences and their occurrence across donors. A separate validation cohort of over a hundred different subjects was used in addition to the approximately 700-subject first cohort. All discovery cohort repertoires had been generated on a single sequencing platform. To decide whether each TCR beta V gene segment behaved as functional or pseudogenic, an earlier analysis of approximately 590 of the donors relied on high-throughput TCR beta sequencing. Typing coverage differed by locus: A, B, C, DRB1 and DQB1 were typed in roughly 620-630 donors, DQA1 in about 550, DPA1 in 600 to 610, and DPB1 in just under 490. Because of strong linkage in the cohort, four or five DR-DQ haplotypes were treated as single units for association and clustering. An early release covering about 600 HLA-typed donors comprised 250 to 350 gigabases of sequencing data and around 86 million unique TCR sequences.

For CDR1 and CDR2, the germline V gene lists SGHRS and YFSETQ. Inclusive of the bounding cysteine and phenylalanine, the CDR3 is 14 residues long. The read is trimmed to its CDR3 DNA, 42 bases read in frame from base 1. V is cut by 5 bases and J by 0 bases, and the space between the germline ends is 6 bases. The cohort was made up of roughly 670 healthy bone marrow donors. At the time of sampling, every cohort member was nominally healthy, though immune exposures that went unrecorded were likely present. The donor tested CMV seronegative, placing the donor among the 350 to 400 seronegative members of the cohort. A peripheral blood sample was collected from each donor, and TCR beta sequencing was performed on peripheral blood mononuclear cells. The Qiagen DNeasy Blood Extraction Kit was used to extract genomic DNA from the blood cell samples. This clone was recorded only once. Its antigen is unknown. One base away there is no much larger clone; base qualities are not given.

General findings and caveats noted by the study authors: Cytomegalovirus status was reported to be diagnosed by the classifier with high specificity and sensitivity in both the original and validation cohorts. Because counts were too low, around 17 rarely observed V segments, including chromosome 9 orphons, were left out of the earlier analysis of 587 of the donors. A cluster of highly shared sequence variants was judged likely to represent a technical artifact of the sequencing pipeline. In a later analysis, HLA-associated TCR beta chains were found to be more clonally expanded and to have lower generation probabilities than equally common non-associated chains. Only TCR beta chains were sequenced in this cohort, and the absence of alpha or paired-chain data limited detectable features. Specific HLA alleles were associated with roughly 17,000 TCR beta sequences at a false discovery rate of 0.05 in a later analysis. Presence/absence analyses assumed roughly uniform sequencing depth across donors, an assumption that may not hold. Because some donors lacked HLA typing at each locus, the association tests relied only on the typed subset. While some public TCRs were present in many individuals, most TCR sequences turned up only very rarely across donors. Some IMGT-functional V segments, including TRBV6-2 and TRBV6-3, could not be distinguished by the 87-base-pair reads and were therefore excluded. In an earlier analysis of 587 of the donors, most TCR beta V segments appeared in productive rearrangements about 90% or about 30% of the time, broadly matching IMGT annotations. For the cohort, immune exposure information was limited to CMV serostatus. A further reported finding was that TCR beta sequences accurately predicted the HLA-A and HLA-B alleles for most subjects in the first cohort. According to a later genetic analysis, donors in an Asian-associated ancestry cluster had fewer N-insertions in productive TCRs than the approximately 700-donor mean. Linkage disequilibrium might explain the correlated functional status among segregating V segments, but an unknown experimental factor could not be ruled out. In vitro tests confirmed that a few of the cytomegalovirus-associated TCR beta chains recognize cytomegalovirus antigens. According to a later analysis, most CMV-associated TCR beta chains appeared to be HLA-restricted, and the HLA associations seemed to be driven largely by CMV exposure. The authors suggested that the approach could potentially be generalized to other disease states and immunological phenotypes. Strong co-occurrence of HLA alleles, especially DR and DQ, made assigning TCR associations to individual alleles difficult. In a later analysis, TCR association rates were found to vary across HLA loci, with the most associated TCRs seen for DRB1 alleles and the fewest for HLA-C alleles. A later genetic analysis associated a missense DCLRE1C variant with V-gene and J-gene trimming of TCR beta chains, and an independent cohort replicated the association. Several of the top co-occurrence clusters appeared to be linked to parvovirus B19, influenza, CMV and Epstein-Barr virus, according to a later analysis. In the study, around 160 TCR beta chains were listed as associated with cytomegalovirus.

The method was the immunoSEQ multiplex PCR assay. For the multiplex PCR, a mixture combining 60 forward primers for TCR Vbeta segments and 13 reverse primers for TCR Jbeta segments was used. The CDR3 region of rearranged TCR beta genes was amplified from genomic DNA by a multiplex PCR assay. The Illumina HiSeq System was used to sequence the amplified TCR beta libraries as 87-base-pair reads. Per the source publication's procedure: In a later analysis, tens of millions of unique TCR beta chains were counted across the roughly 610 repertoires, and roughly 11 million of these chains were shared by at least two donors. Raw reads were error-corrected and collapsed into unique sequences with a nearest-neighbor algorithm that merged closely related sequences to remove PCR and sequencing errors. Alignment of CDR3 sequences to IMGT reference sequences was used to assign V, D and J gene segments. For a sequence to be retained, a match of at least six nucleotides to both a V gene segment and a J gene segment was required. A rearrangement counted as productive if the CDR3 had no stop codons and remained in frame with V and J, and every other rearrangement counted as non-productive. CDR3 was defined by IMGT convention, running from the second conserved V-encoded cysteine to the conserved J-encoded phenylalanine. Sequences without an unambiguous match to a single V gene segment were excluded from the earlier analysis of 450 to 750 of the donors. An earlier analysis of 587 of the donors called V segments functional above 56.7% productive rearrangements and segregating when the between-donor standard deviation exceeded 5%. A statistical classification framework was developed to diagnose cytomegalovirus status using the catalog of TCR beta chain sequences. In a later analysis, V and J genes were assigned by comparing TCR nucleotide sequences against IMGT/GENE-DB human TR gene sequences. A later analysis assigned CDR3 sequences and most-parsimonious VDJ recombination scenarios with the TCRdist pipeline. In a later analysis, each TCR beta chain was defined by its CDR3 amino acid sequence together with its V-gene family, and reads lacking a unique V-gene family were excluded. To address suspected cross-contamination and a sequencing artifact, a later analysis removed some 620 highly shared, low-generation-probability nucleotide sequences. For each public chain, a later analysis derived a clonal expansion index from normalized ranks of inferred template counts within each repertoire. In a later analysis, generation probabilities were computed with a VDJ recombination model fitted to out-of-frame rearrangements, and the resulting probabilities were checked against IGoR. In a later analysis, TCR-TCR, TCR-HLA and TCR-CMV co-occurrence was scored with hypergeometric tests, and a repertoire-size bias correction was applied to TCR pairs. In a later analysis, false discovery rates were estimated by permuting HLA or CMV assignments 20 times. In a later analysis, co-occurring TCRs were grouped using DBSCAN, and TCRdist sequence similarity was added for clustering within HLA-allele-positive subsets. For co-occurrence clustering, repertoires with fewer than 30,000 or more than 120,000 public chains were excluded, along with four to six repertoires with anomalous nucleotide sharing. Drawn from immuneACCESS, this table holds only the in-frame rearrangements with V and J called that TCRdb kept. Clones are partly lost; checked studies trace under half to an unresolved V gene and leave the rest unexplained. The V and J calls and clone size come from that table; D and trimming were worked out from the DNA. This sample has over 150,000 clones in its table, and 60% to 85% of those were observed once. The top ten clonotypes cover roughly 1.6% of the sample.

The sequence links TRBV5-1 to TRBJ1-6; the D gene remains uncertain. Input material: PBMCs. The TCR sequence derives from a woman in her late teens or twenties in good health and CMV-seronegative. The DNA reads TGCGCCAGCAGGGCCAGCTCCTATAATTCACCCCTCCACTTT. Its protein reads: CASRASSYNSPLHF.